A selection of T cell receptor beta chains follows, all from one sample in a study of response to subunit inactivated influenza vaccine. MiXCR, run by TCRdb on the RT-PCR reads, gives a single entry per CDR3 protein. The profile covers some 500,000 distinct CDR3 sequences, with 13% appearing a single time and less than 15% taken by the ten largest. Sequencing was performed on PBMCs from blood, taken roughly 45 days after vaccination. These receptors were collected from a man between 50 and 59 years old who received an inactivated influenza vaccine. CDR3s include the opening cysteine and the closing phenylalanine or tryptophan. The order of the fields is CDR3 length, V gene, clone size, J gene, D gene, CDR3 DNA, CDR3 protein. A D gene is named only where the DNA matches it firmly. Only some rows state a clone size, as once, few, many or a class for expanded clones.

16	TRBV5-4	NA	TRBJ2-4	TRBD1	TGTGCCAGCAGCTTGGACAGGGGGTTAGCCAAAAACATTCAGTACTTC	CASSLDRGLAKNIQYF
13	TRBV24-1	NA	TRBJ1-5	NA	TGTGCCACCAGTGATGCAGGCTATCAGCCCCAGCATTTT	CATSDAGYQPQHF
17	TRBV5-1	few	TRBJ2-2	TRBD2	TGCGCCAGCAGCTTGGGAGCGGGGGGGCTGAACACCGGGGAGCTGTTTTTT	CASSLGAGGLNTGELFF
18	TRBV7-8	NA	TRBJ2-3	TRBD2	TGTGCCAGCAGCTTAAGGCTAGCGGGGGGGCAAGTTGAAGATACGCAGTATTTT	CASSLRLAGGQVEDTQYF
15	TRBV7-3	NA	TRBJ2-5	NA	TGTGCCAGCAGCTCGAATCCGGGACGGAGGGAGACCCAGTACTTC	CASSSNPGRRETQYF
15	TRBV6-5	NA	TRBJ2-5	TRBD1	TGTGCCAGCAGTTACGGGACAGGGGGTGCCGAGACCCAGTACTTC	CASSYGTGGAETQYF
15	TRBV6-5	few	TRBJ1-1	NA	TGTGCCAGCAGTTACTCCCAGGGGTTGGGCACTGAAGCTTTCTTT	CASSYSQGLGTEAFF
13	TRBV3-1	few	TRBJ2-7	NA	TGTGCCAGCACCCCGGGACAACCCTACGAGCAGTACTTC	CASTPGQPYEQYF
13	TRBV12-3/TRBV12-4	many	TRBJ1-4	NA	TGTGCCAGCATGACCAGCCTTAATGAAAAACTGTTTTTT	CASMTSLNEKLFF
15	TRBV28	NA	TRBJ2-3	NA	TGTGCCAGCAGTTCCGGGCAGACGACCACAGATACGCAGTATTTT	CASSSGQTTTDTQYF
12	TRBV7-3	many	TRBJ2-7	NA	TGTGCCAGCAGCTTAGAGAACCACGAGCAGTACTTC	CASSLENHEQYF
14	TRBV28	NA	TRBJ2-1	NA	TGTGCCAGCAGTCCCGGGACCCCCAACGATGAGCAGTTCTTC	CASSPGTPNDEQFF
13	TRBV18	few	TRBJ2-3	TRBD2	TGTGCCAGCTCACCACCGATGCTAGCGGGGCAGTATTTT	CASSPPMLAGQYF
15	TRBV29-1	few	TRBJ1-1	NA	TGCAGCGTTGAAGAAGACGGGGTGAGGAGCACTGAAGCTTTCTTT	CSVEEDGVRSTEAFF
15	TRBV12-3/TRBV12-4	NA	TRBJ2-1	NA	TGTGCCAGCAGCCTGGGGCAGGGTCGAGCAAATGAGCAGTTCTTC	CASSLGQGRANEQFF
15	TRBV5-1	many	TRBJ2-7	TRBD1	TGCGCCAGCAGCCCTGGGACAGGGAGCTCCTACGAGCAGTACTTC	CASSPGTGSSYEQYF
15	TRBV6-1	few	TRBJ2-7	TRBD2	TGTGCCAGCACCTCCCCAGCGGGGGGGTTCTACGAGCAGTACTTC	CASTSPAGGFYEQYF
14	TRBV7-2	NA	TRBJ2-3	TRBD2	TGTGCCAGTAGGCCTAGCGGGGACACAGATACGCAGTATTTT	CASRPSGDTDTQYF
15	TRBV6-2/TRBV6-3	many	TRBJ2-3	NA	TGTGCCAGCAGTTACGGGTATGGTGGCACAGATACGCAGTATTTT	CASSYGYGGTDTQYF
17	TRBV20-1	NA	TRBJ1-5	NA	TGCAGTGCTAGAGATGGGGGTCTCCCCCTAAGCAATCAGCCCCAGCATTTT	CSARDGGLPLSNQPQHF
14	TRBV7-9	NA	TRBJ2-1	NA	TGTGCCAGCAGCTTGACAGTTTACTACAATGAGCAGTTCTTC	CASSLTVYYNEQFF
13	TRBV20-1	NA	TRBJ2-3	NA	TGCAGTGCTAGACAGGGGTACGGGGATACGCAGTATTTT	CSARQGYGDTQYF
16	TRBV4-2	few	TRBJ2-3	NA	TGTGCCAGCAGCCAAGATGTTGTAGGTCCCACAGATACGCAGTATTTT	CASSQDVVGPTDTQYF
16	TRBV7-9	few	TRBJ2-3	TRBD1	TGTGCCAGCAGCTTCTTGGGGGACAGGGGTAAAGATACGCAGTATTTT	CASSFLGDRGKDTQYF
15	TRBV12-3/TRBV12-4	few	TRBJ2-7	NA	TGTGCCAGCAGTCGTGGTGGGGCCGAGACCTACGAGCAGTACTTC	CASSRGGAETYEQYF
13	TRBV7-2	few	TRBJ2-5	TRBD1	TGTGCCAGCAGCGTAAACAGGGGTGAGACCCAGTACTTC	CASSVNRGETQYF